This T cell receptor (beta chain) was identified in a study of cytomegalovirus exposure and HLA in healthy donors. Study-wide results and caveats: Confirmation in vitro established that a few CMV-associated chains were specific for CMV antigens.

About this clone itself: As yet, its antigen is unknown.

The CDR3 loop spans 14 amino acids. Germline assignment: CDR1 SEHNR and CDR2 FQNEAQ (reference sequence). V shed 1 base, J shed 10 bases, and the junction held 8 bases outside the gene matches. PCR amplification relied on 60 Vbeta primers (plus 13 Jbeta primers). Some clones are missing from TCRdb's copy, which holds only in-frame ones; the method was immunoSEQ multiplex PCR. Its table lists about 160,000 clones. The rearrangement joins TRBV7-9 to TRBJ1-1; 8 bases match TRBD1. The sequence was obtained from a man aged 25 to 45 in good health and CMV-seronegative. Input material: PBMCs. CDR3 protein: CASSLVGQGLSAFF. In DNA form, the CDR3 reads TGTGCCAGCAGCTTAGTAGGACAGGGCCTTTCAGCTTTCTTT.